Below, 15 T cell receptor beta chains from the same sample are listed, as sequenced in a study of blood T cell repertoires in COVID-19. Measured with immunoSEQ multiplex PCR; TCRdb has only the in-frame clones, and not every one. In the table there are 100,000 or so clones, over 80% of which are singletons. Sequencing used peripheral blood. These receptors originate from a woman aged 60-75 years with active COVID-19.

This clone was seen once. The rearrangement links TRBV19 to TRBJ2-5, with 11 nucleotides matching TRBD2. V lost 3 bases and J lost 1; bases outside the gene matches: 4. The CDR3 sequence is 16 residues long. The V gene's germline CDR1 is LNHDA and CDR2 SQIVND (reference sequence). CDR3 sequence: CASSIGLAGSQETQYF. In nucleotides, the CDR3 is TGTGCCAGTAGTATTGGACTAGCGGGCAGCCAAGAGACCCAGTACTTC.

The V call is TRBV7-2, the J call TRBJ2-7, with a possible D match to TRBD1 (6 bases). The CDR3 sequence is 13 residues long. With 1 base removed from V and 3 bases from J, the gap between germline ends came to 7 bases. Germline-derived CDR1 and CDR2 are SGHTA and FQGNSA. The CDR3 nucleotides are TGTGCCAGCAGCTTAGTGGACAGCTACGAGCAGTACTTC. This translates into CASSLVDSYEQYF.

This chain uses TRBV28 with TRBJ2-7; tentative D call: TRBD2 (6 bases). CDR1 and CDR2 (germline): MDHEN, SYDVKM. The CDR3 loop spans 17 amino acids. Trimming stripped 5 bases from V and 3 bases from J, with 23 bases between. The CDR3 sequence is CASSTAGGLRTNYEQYF. CDR3 bases: TGTGCCAGCAGTACCGCCGGGGGACTGAGGACCAACTACGAGCAGTACTTC.

V gene TRBV7-2 combines with J gene TRBJ1-2; D possibly corresponds to TRBD1 (6 bases). The CDR3 has 16 amino acids. CDR1 is SGHTA, CDR2 FQGNSA, per germline. Trimming shortened V by 1 base and J by 2 bases, and 14 bases separated the two germline ends. In nucleotides, the CDR3 is TGTGCCAGCAGCTTAGGGGGCAGGGACACGAACTATGGCTACACCTTC. Translation gives CASSLGGRDTNYGYTF.

The sample holds one count of this clone. V and J are TRBV2 and TRBJ1-2; perhaps TRBD1 as D (5 bases). Between the trimmed V and J ends, which lost 7 bases and 6 bases, there was a span of 18 bases. From germline, CDR1 is SNHLY and CDR2 FYNNEI. The CDR3 extends over 14 amino acids. The CDR3 sequence is CASMAFGRVDGYTF. The CDR3 DNA reads as TGTGCCAGCATGGCCTTCGGCAGGGTCGATGGCTACACCTTC.

J is TRBJ1-1 and V is TRBV7-9, with D possibly being TRBD1 (5 bases). Germline V lookup: CDR1 SEHNR, CDR2 FQNEAQ (reference sequence). The CDR3 spans 13 residues. The germline V and J ends were trimmed by 4 bases and 1 base, with 7 bases remaining between them. CDR3 bases: TGTGCCAGCAGCTCCGACAGGAACACTGAAGCTTTCTTT. This sequence encodes CASSSDRNTEAFF.

This clone was detected only a few times. The rearrangement joins TRBV6-5 to TRBJ2-2; 7 nucleotides line up with TRBD1. Germline V lookup: CDR1 MNHEY, CDR2 SVGAGI. CDR3 length: 14 residues. V lost 6 bases and J lost 5; bases outside the gene matches: 6. The CDR3: CASRTGILTGELFF. In DNA form, the CDR3 reads TGTGCCAGCAGGACAGGGATTTTGACCGGGGAGCTGTTTTTT.

The rearrangement links TRBV2 to TRBJ1-5; weak D call: TRBD1 (6 bases). Germline CDR1 reads SNHLY; CDR2 reads FYNNEI. The CDR3 runs 15 residues. V lost 4 bases, J lost 3 bases, and 13 bases lay in between. CDR3 protein: CASSGEGGNNQPQHF. The DNA for the CDR3 is TGTGCCAGCAGTGGGGAGGGGGGGAACAATCAGCCCCAGCATTTT.

The CDR3 loop reads CASSYSAGNTEAFF. CDR3 nucleotide sequence: TGTGCCAGCAGTTACTCGGCGGGGAACACTGAAGCTTTCTTT. The chain recombines TRBV6-5 with TRBJ1-1, with unresolved D. This CDR3 comprises 14 residues. Trimming removed 0 bases from V and 1 base from J, with 6 bases in between. From germline, CDR1 is MNHEY and CDR2 SVGAGI.

This rearrangement joins TRBV28 to TRBJ1-2, with 7 positions matching TRBD1. The CDR3 length is 19 residues. Trimming removed 6 bases from V and 1 base from J; junction bases left unmatched: 20. From germline, CDR1 is MDHEN and CDR2 SYDVKM. The CDR3 sequence is CASSTIRGRILGVNYGYTF. The CDR3 bases are TGTGCCAGCAGCACGATTAGGGGGCGGATATTGGGGGTTAACTATGGCTACACCTTC.

The chain combines TRBV5-1 with TRBJ2-6; TRBD1 matches at 7 bases. CDR1 SGHRS and CDR2 YFSETQ come from the germline V gene. V shed 4 bases and J 4 bases; nucleotides not matched to a gene: 5. The CDR3 covers 15 residues. The CDR3 here is CASSVTGTGANVLTF. As DNA, the CDR3 is TGCGCCAGCAGCGTGACAGGGACCGGGGCCAACGTCCTGACTTTC.

The gene calls are TRBV11-3 and TRBJ2-5; D is unclear. The V end was cut by 4 bases, the J end by 2 bases, with 5 bases between. CDR1 and CDR2 from the germline V gene are SGHNT and YENEEA. This CDR3 comprises 12 residues. CDR3 bases: TGTGCCAGCAGCTCTCTGCAAGAGACCCAGTACTTC. It encodes CASSSLQETQYF.

This clone was seen once. The CDR3 DNA sequence: TGTGCCAGCAGCCAAGGGGAGCTAACAACTAATGAAAAACTGTTTTTT. Protein product: CASSQGELTTNEKLFF. The chain couples TRBV4-2 to TRBJ1-4; no clear D. Trimming removed 1 base at V and 0 bases at J, with 9 bases between. Germline CDR1 LGHNA, CDR2 YNFKEQ. This CDR3 spans 16 amino acids.

The rearrangement links TRBV27 to TRBJ2-3; 12 bases match TRBD2. The CDR3 contains 18 residues. Germline CDR1 is MNHEY and CDR2 is SMNVEV (reference sequence). V lost 5 bases and J lost 3; bases outside the gene matches: 12. The CDR3 coding sequence is TGTGCCAGCAGTAGACGGGCTAGCGGGGGGGCCGGGACAGATACGCAGTATTTT. Encoded protein: CASSRRASGGAGTDTQYF.

CDR3 residues: CASSQAWPAINEKLFF. CDR3 nucleotides: TGTGCCAGCAGCCAAGCATGGCCTGCCATTAATGAAAAACTGTTTTTT. The rearrangement joins TRBV14 to TRBJ1-4; D call uncertain. Trimming left V 1 base short and J 4 bases short, with 13 bases between. There are 16 residues in the CDR3. Germline assignment: CDR1 SGHDN and CDR2 FVKESK.